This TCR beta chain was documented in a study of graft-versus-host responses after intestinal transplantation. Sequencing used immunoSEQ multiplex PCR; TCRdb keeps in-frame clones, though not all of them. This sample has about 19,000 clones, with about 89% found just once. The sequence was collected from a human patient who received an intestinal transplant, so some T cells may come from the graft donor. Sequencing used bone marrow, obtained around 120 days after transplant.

This CDR3 is CASGGFGGAFGNEQYF. The CDR3 DNA reads TGCGCCAGCGGGGGGTTTGGGGGGGCCTTTGGCAACGAGCAGTACTTC. The chain combines TRBV10-2 with TRBJ2-7; maybe TRBD2 (7 bases). Germline CDR1 is WSHSY and CDR2 is SAAADI. The CDR3 totals 16 residues. V dropped 8 bases and J dropped 5 bases, with 25 bases sitting between them.